Following are 32 T cell receptor beta chains from one sample sequenced in a study of shared clonotypes between healthy human individuals. Profiled with immunoSEQ multiplex PCR; TCRdb holds only in-frame clones, not every one. The sample contains around 1,100,000 clones, around 77% of which appear only once. Source material: memory CD4+ T cells from PBMCs. Subset defined: CD45RA-negative fraction. These receptors all stem from a man aged 18 to 35 in good health. Some clones in this sample may be carry-over from other donors' samples.

The chain has TRBV6-1 and TRBJ1-2; a possible D gene is TRBD1 (5 bases). Trimming cost V 2 bases and J 8 bases, with 12 bases left between them. The CDR3 is made up of 13 amino acids. CDR1 MNHNS and CDR2 SASEGT come from the germline V gene. This chain's CDR3 is CASSESGYGGYTF. The CDR3, as DNA: TGTGCCAGCAGTGAATCAGGGTACGGCGGCTACACCTTC.

The rearrangement uses TRBV19 and TRBJ1-5; D gene ambiguous. Trimming cost V 7 bases and J 0 bases, with 13 bases left between them. The CDR3 has 15 amino acids. Germline V gene lookup returns CDR1 LNHDA and CDR2 SQIVND (reference sequence). CDR3 loop: CASIKSPFSNQPQHF. In DNA form, the CDR3 reads TGTGCCAGTATAAAATCCCCTTTTAGCAATCAGCCCCAGCATTTT.

The rearrangement uses TRBV28 and TRBJ1-1; D perhaps matches TRBD1 (6 bases). The CDR3 totals 15 residues. Germline CDR1 reads MDHEN; CDR2 reads SYDVKM. V dropped 2 bases and J dropped 5 bases, with 15 bases sitting between them. The CDR3 reads CASSLGGAQRTEAFF. The CDR3 nucleotides are TGTGCCAGCAGTTTAGGGGGGGCGCAAAGAACTGAAGCTTTCTTT.

V gene TRBV6-1 combines with J gene TRBJ1-2; 9 bases align to TRBD1. The CDR3 runs to 11 residues. V gave up 6 bases and J gave up 14 bases; unmatched junction bases: 7. Germline lookup yields CDR1 MNHNS and CDR2 SASEGT. For the CDR3, the DNA is TGTGCCAGCAGCGCTACCGGGACAGGGACCTTC. Translating gives CASSATGTGTF.

The chain carries TRBV18 and TRBJ2-3; D is ambiguous. This CDR3 is built from 13 residues. Germline CDR1 is KGHSH and CDR2 is LQKENI. The ends were cut back, 7 bases at V and 2 bases at J, with 10 bases in the middle. For the CDR3, the DNA is TGTGCCAGCTTCACTACTTACACAGATACGCAGTATTTT. It yields the protein CASFTTYTDTQYF.

This rearrangement joins TRBV10-3 to TRBJ2-1; 7 nucleotides align to TRBD1. In germline, CDR1 is ENHRY, CDR2 SYGVKD. The ends lost 2 bases at V and 6 bases at J; junction bases unmatched: 4. The CDR3 length is 14 residues. The CDR3: CAISENRGPNEQFF. As DNA, the CDR3 is TGTGCCATCAGTGAGAACAGGGGACCCAATGAGCAGTTCTTC.

The rearrangement links TRBV19 to TRBJ1-2; D is unclear. CDR1 and CDR2 (germline): LNHDA, SQIVND (reference sequence). This CDR3 is built from 14 residues. The V and J ends lost 9 bases and 7 bases respectively, with 21 bases between them. The CDR3 coding sequence is TGTGCCAGCCGACTAACCGAGGCCGGACGTGGCTACACCTTC. Its translation: CASRLTEAGRGYTF.

This clone was detected a few times. The rearrangement uses TRBV19 and TRBJ2-2, with 8 bases lining up with TRBD2. Per the germline V gene, CDR1 is LNHDA and CDR2 is SQIVND (reference sequence). Trimming cost V 7 bases and J 4 bases; bases outside gene matches: 8. This CDR3 comprises 15 residues. The CDR3 sequence is CASTTTGGPTGELFF. The CDR3 DNA is TGTGCCAGTACCACCACGGGGGGGCCCACCGGGGAGCTGTTTTTT.

This chain links TRBV2 with TRBJ2-7, with TRBD1 matching over 7 bases. Germline lookup yields CDR1 SNHLY and CDR2 FYNNEI. J was trimmed by 1 base and V by 6 bases; bases with no gene match: 6. The CDR3 has 14 residues. In DNA, the CDR3 is TGTGCCAGCAGGACCCAACAGGGGTCCTACGAGCAGTACTTC. Translating it yields CASRTQQGSYEQYF.

The V call is TRBV7-2, the J call TRBJ2-7, with 8 bases identical to TRBD1. Germline V lookup: CDR1 SGHTA, CDR2 FQGNSA. V shed 1 base, J shed 5 bases, and the junction held 7 bases outside the gene matches. This CDR3 contains 15 residues. The CDR3 DNA follows: TGTGCCAGCAGCTTAGTACCAGGGGGCCTCGACGAGCAGTACTTC. As protein: CASSLVPGGLDEQYF.

This clone was seen only once. The chain recombines TRBV5-4 with TRBJ2-5; 8 positions match TRBD1. The CDR3 runs 13 residues. Germline-derived CDR1 and CDR2 are SGHNT and YYREEE (reference sequence). The trim removed 6 bases at V and 5 bases at J, leaving 6 bases unmatched. CDR3 bases: TGTGCCAGCACCAAGGGGGACAGGGAGACCCAGTACTTC. Encoded protein: CASTKGDRETQYF. The full variable domain, completed using reference TRBV5-4 and TRBJ2-5, is ETGVTQSPTHLIKTRGQQVTLRCSSQSGHNTVSWYQQALGQGPQFIFQYYREEENGRGNFPPRFSGLQFPNYSSELNVNALELDDSALYLCASTKGDRETQYFGPGTRLLVL.

V gene TRBV7-8 combines with J gene TRBJ1-1; D is possibly TRBD1 (5 bases). The germline CDR1 and CDR2 sequences are SGHVS and FQNEAQ. The CDR3 consists of 15 residues. V gave up 5 bases and J gave up 5 bases, with 18 bases separating them. The CDR3 DNA sequence: TGTGCCAGCAGCGCGCCGCCGGGACTTTCGACTGAAGCTTTCTTT. Amino acid sequence: CASSAPPGLSTEAFF.

Note on this clone: Different DNA sequences within this sample yield the same CDR3. V usage is TRBV28 and J usage is TRBJ1-4, with D maybe TRBD1 (5 bases). Germline V gene data show CDR1 as MDHEN and CDR2 as SYDVKM. V dropped 3 bases and J dropped 6 bases, with 8 bases sitting between them. The CDR3 spans 13 residues. The CDR3, as DNA: TGTGCCAGCAGTTTTGGCAGGGATGAAAAACTGTTTTTT. This sequence encodes CASSFGRDEKLFF.

Comment on this clone: This sequence may be a read error, since a much larger clone differs from it by one base. The chain has TRBV7-8 and TRBJ2-7, with 9 positions matching TRBD2. The V gene's germline CDR1 is SGHVS and CDR2 FQNEAQ. This CDR3 comprises 17 residues. CDR3 DNA sequence: TGTGCCAGCAGCCTATCCAGACTAGCGGCTACCTCCTGCGAGCAGTACTTC. It yields the protein CASSLSRLAATSCEQYF.

This rearrangement joins TRBV9 to TRBJ2-1; 9 bases agree with TRBD2. Germline CDR1 is SGDLS and CDR2 is YYNGEE. V lost 2 bases to trimming and J lost 0 bases; unmatched junction nucleotides: 6. The CDR3 is 17 residues long. In DNA form, the CDR3 reads TGTGCCAGCAGCGTTCGGACTAGCGCGAGCTCCTACAATGAGCAGTTCTTC. This encodes CASSVRTSASSYNEQFF.

The sample holds one count of this clone. The chain joins TRBV19 to TRBJ2-2, with D possibly being TRBD1 (5 bases). CDR1 and CDR2 (germline): LNHDA, SQIVND (reference sequence). The CDR3 totals 13 residues. Trimming took off 11 bases at V and 1 base at J, with 11 bases between the two ends. This chain's CDR3 is CAGSDKNTGELFF. CDR3 nucleotides: TGTGCCGGGTCGGACAAGAACACCGGGGAGCTGTTTTTT.

The chain combines TRBV29-1 with TRBJ1-1, with unresolved D. The CDR3 is 13 amino acids. Germline values: CDR1 SQVTM, CDR2 ANQGSEA. V was shortened by 5 bases and J by 0 bases, with 10 bases between the two germline ends. DNA for the CDR3: TGCAGCGTTCAGGCTTTTATGAACACTGAAGCTTTCTTT. Residues: CSVQAFMNTEAFF.

The gene calls are TRBV11-1 and TRBJ2-5, with D perhaps being TRBD1 or TRBD2 (5 bases each). Trimming stripped 3 bases from V and 4 bases from J, with 15 bases between. CDR1 and CDR2 (germline): SGHAT, FQDESV (reference sequence). This CDR3 region has 15 residues. The CDR3 DNA reads TGTGCCAGCAGCTTCGGGACCCAAATAGGAGAGACCCAGTACTTC. Its translation is CASSFGTQIGETQYF.

The J gene is TRBJ2-4, the V gene TRBV7-3, with unresolved D. CDR1 and CDR2 (germline): SGHTA, FQGTGA. This CDR3 is built from 13 residues. Between the trimmed V and J ends, which lost 1 base and 8 bases, there was a span of 9 bases. CDR3 in amino acids: CASSLSQWHIQYF. CDR3 coding DNA: TGTGCCAGCAGCTTAAGCCAGTGGCACATTCAGTACTTC.

The chain couples TRBV5-1 to TRBJ2-1; D call uncertain. The germline V and J ends were trimmed by 1 base and 6 bases, with 8 bases remaining between them. CDR1 and CDR2 from the germline V gene are SGHRS and YFSETQ. The CDR3 runs 13 residues. The CDR3 is CASSLMGGNEQFF. DNA of the CDR3: TGCGCCAGCAGCTTGATGGGTGGCAATGAGCAGTTCTTC.

The V and J genes are TRBV2 and TRBJ1-5; D gene uncertain. This CDR3 has 15 amino acids. V was cut by 1 base and J by 0 bases, with 7 bases left in between. CDR1 SNHLY and CDR2 FYNNEI come from the germline V gene. The CDR3 nucleotides read TGTGCCAGCAGTGAAGTGTCTTATAGCAATCAGCCCCAGCATTTT. Protein product: CASSEVSYSNQPQHF.

This clone was counted only a few times. This sequence joins TRBV13 and TRBJ2-5, with D hard to call. Trimming left V 0 bases short and J 4 bases short, with 12 bases between. The CDR3 has 15 residues. Germline CDR1 PRHDT, CDR2 FYEKMQ (reference sequence). The CDR3 loop is CASSLGLTGPETQYF. CDR3 coding DNA: TGTGCCAGCAGCTTAGGGCTCACCGGGCCAGAGACCCAGTACTTC.

The chain employs TRBV18 and TRBJ2-3; D remains unclear. This CDR3 spans 16 amino acids. CDR1 and CDR2 from the germline V gene are KGHSH and LQKENI. Between the trimmed V and J ends, which lost 3 bases and 0 bases, there was a span of 13 bases. DNA of the CDR3: TGTGCCAGCTCACCCTTTCCTAACCCTAGCACAGATACGCAGTATTTT. As protein: CASSPFPNPSTDTQYF. Looking up the rest from reference TRBV18 and TRBJ2-3 gives the full variable domain: NAGVMQNPRHLVRRRGQEARLRCSPMKGHSHVYWYRQLPEEGLKFMVYLQKENIIDESGMPKERFSAEFPKEGPSILRIQQVVRGDSAAYFCASSPFPNPSTDTQYFGPGTRLTVL.

There are a few counts of this clone. This sequence joins TRBV4-1 and TRBJ2-3; perhaps D is TRBD1 or TRBD2 (6 bases each). There are 13 residues in the CDR3. Germline loops: CDR1 MGHRA, CDR2 YSYEKL. V was clipped by 0 bases and J by 13 bases, with 14 bases between them. CDR3 coding DNA: TGCGCCAGCAGCCAAGATGTCCGGGGGCGCAAGTATTTT. Translation: CASSQDVRGRKYF.

This clone was counted a few times. V and J are TRBV7-3 and TRBJ2-2; D uncertain. The CDR3 consists of 13 residues. The germline V gene has CDR1 SGHTA and CDR2 FQGTGA. Trimming stripped 9 bases from V and 5 bases from J, with 13 bases between. The CDR3 nucleotides read TGTGCCAGTGGACCGTTGTCGACCGGGGAGCTGTTTTTT. The encoded protein is CASGPLSTGELFF.

The V and J genes are TRBV7-2 and TRBJ2-1, with D possibly matching TRBD2 (6 bases). Trimming left V 4 bases short and J 11 bases short, with 12 bases between. Germline V gene lookup returns CDR1 SGHTA and CDR2 FQGNSA. This CDR3 is built from 12 residues. DNA for the CDR3: TGTGCCAGCAGCTCCCGACTAGGGCAGCAGTTCTTC. Amino acids: CASSSRLGQQFF.

The genes are TRBV6-6 and TRBJ2-5; D gene uncertain. This CDR3 is built from 13 residues. V lost 5 bases and J 5 bases, leaving 12 bases between the germline ends. Germline values: CDR1 MNHNY, CDR2 SVGAGI (reference sequence). CDR3 residues: CASSGPFGETQYF. Written as DNA, the CDR3 is TGTGCCAGCAGTGGCCCGTTCGGGGAGACCCAGTACTTC.

The chain joins TRBV6-6 to TRBJ1-1, with D tentatively TRBD1 (5 bases). Germline V gene data show CDR1 as MNHNY and CDR2 as SVGAGI (reference sequence). The CDR3 is 15 residues long. The V gene lost 6 bases and the J gene lost 1 base, with 15 bases spanning the gap. The CDR3 loop is CASSNPRAQNTEAFF. CDR3 in DNA: TGTGCCAGCAGCAACCCCAGGGCCCAGAACACTGAAGCTTTCTTT.

This clone was observed a handful of times. V is TRBV6-1 and J is TRBJ2-7, with TRBD1 identical over 8 bases. V lost 2 bases to trimming and J lost 5 bases; unmatched junction nucleotides: 11. This CDR3 spans 16 amino acids. Germline-derived CDR1 and CDR2 are MNHNS and SASEGT. CDR3 in amino acids: CASSEYRQGAAHEQYF. The CDR3 DNA follows: TGTGCCAGCAGTGAATACCGTCAGGGGGCGGCCCACGAGCAGTACTTC.

This clone was detected only once. This sequence joins TRBV6-5 and TRBJ2-7; D may be TRBD1 (6 bases). V was shortened by 6 bases and J by 0 bases, with 12 bases between the two germline ends. The CDR3 is 14 residues long. Germline V gives CDR1 MNHEY, CDR2 SVGAGI. Here the CDR3 DNA reads TGTGCCAGCAGCCGGGACACAAGCTCCTACGAGCAGTACTTC. It specifies CASSRDTSSYEQYF.

Regarding this clone: Compared with germline, one end of the junction differs, possibly owing to a read error. This chain uses TRBV5-4 with TRBJ2-1, with 9 bases that match TRBD2. Germline V gene sequence: CDR1 SGHNT, CDR2 YYREEE (reference sequence). This CDR3 has 13 amino acids. The CDR3, as DNA: TGTGCCAGCAGCCACACCAAGCGGGGGGTTTTTCTCTTC. Translated, it gives CASSHTKRGVFLF.

J is TRBJ2-1 and V is TRBV10-3, with TRBD2 identical over 14 bases. The germline V gene encodes CDR1 ENHRY and CDR2 SYGVKD. This CDR3 contains 15 residues. Trimming cost V 4 bases and J 7 bases; bases outside gene matches: 3. CDR3 amino acids: CAISGGLAGANEQFF. The CDR3 nucleotides read TGTGCCATCAGTGGGGGACTAGCGGGAGCAAATGAGCAGTTCTTC.